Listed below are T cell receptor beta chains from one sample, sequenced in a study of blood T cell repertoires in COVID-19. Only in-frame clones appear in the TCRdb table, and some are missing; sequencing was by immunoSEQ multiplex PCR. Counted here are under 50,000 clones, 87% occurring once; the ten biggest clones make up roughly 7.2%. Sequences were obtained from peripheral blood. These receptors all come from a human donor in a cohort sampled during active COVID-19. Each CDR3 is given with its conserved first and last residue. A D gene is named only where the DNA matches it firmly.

CASSLRAGTQETQYF TRBV7-3 .
CASSRDSGAQYEQYF TRBV19 TRBD2
CASSHGSFEQYF TRBV6-6 .
CASSNGVRNTEAFF TRBV7-9 .
CASSLAQGTGGEQYF TRBV7-6 TRBD1
CASSEGQVNSPLHF TRBV9 TRBD1
CASSQEVEGQGAVYEQYF TRBV4-3 TRBD1
CASSLSWGLGTEAFF TRBV7-9 .
CASSYSGINEKLFF TRBV11-2 .
CASRSISGTQASGNTIYF TRBV11-2 .
CSVAPNSRGETQYF TRBV29-1 .
CASSQDRTGGSRGYTF TRBV4-2 TRBD1
CASRLTGDGYGYTF TRBV5-1 TRBD1